These 15 T cell receptor beta chains originate from one sample sequenced in a study of blood T cell repertoires in COVID-19. The method was immunoSEQ multiplex PCR; TCRdb's version includes in-frame clones alone and lacks a portion of them. The table records around 180,000 clones, around 87% of them present only once. Sequenced sample: peripheral blood. The receptors originated from a man aged 35-49 years with active or convalescent COVID-19.

The V gene is TRBV30, the J gene TRBJ1-5, with D perhaps TRBD1 (5 bases). This CDR3 contains 15 residues. The V end lost 1 base, the J end lost 3 bases, and 13 bases lay between the germline ends. Germline V gene sequence: CDR1 GTSNPN, CDR2 SVGIG (reference sequence). The chain's CDR3 is CAWSGGASNNQPQHF. CDR3 bases: TGTGCCTGGAGTGGGGGCGCGTCAAACAATCAGCCCCAGCATTTT.

This clone was observed a single time. This chain joins TRBV2 and TRBJ2-3; 12 nucleotides line up with TRBD2. The CDR3 has 16 residues. Germline assignment: CDR1 SNHLY and CDR2 FYNNEI. Trimming cost V 5 bases and J 1 base; bases outside gene matches: 4. The CDR3 here is CASSSWTSGGTDTQYF. As DNA, the CDR3 is TGTGCCAGCAGTTCCTGGACTAGCGGGGGCACAGATACGCAGTATTTT.

J is TRBJ1-1 and V is TRBV4-1, with D unresolved. CDR3 length equals 13 residues. CDR1 and CDR2 (germline): MGHRA, YSYEKL. V lost 1 base and J lost 8, with 11 bases in between. The DNA of the CDR3 is TGCGCCAGCAGCCAAGGTAATGGGCAGGAAGCTTTCTTT. This translates into CASSQGNGQEAFF.

The chain couples TRBV5-6 to TRBJ2-5; 7 bases agree with TRBD2. Trimming cost V 5 bases and J 4 bases; bases outside gene matches: 5. The CDR3 sequence is 13 residues long. Germline V gene sequence: CDR1 SGHDT, CDR2 YYEEEE. The CDR3 nucleotides are TGTGCCAGCAGGGGGTTAGCGGGAGAGACCCAGTACTTC. Amino acid sequence: CASRGLAGETQYF.

About this clone itself: One end of the junction fails to match germline, which may point to a read error. J is TRBJ2-3 and V is TRBV7-7; 9 positions match TRBD2. The CDR3 runs to 14 residues. The germline gives CDR1 SSHAT, CDR2 FNYEAQ (reference sequence). CDR3 nucleotides: TGTGCTAGCAGCCGCGGGGGGGCCGCAGATACGCAGTATTTT. Protein sequence: CASSRGGAADTQYF.

This clone showed up just a few times. Germline is not matched at one junction end, which may reflect a read error. This chain connects TRBV4-2 to TRBJ1-1, with D maybe TRBD1 (5 bases). From germline, CDR1 is LGHNA and CDR2 YNFKEQ. The CDR3 is made up of 19 amino acids. The CDR3 coding sequence is TGTGCCAGCAGCCAAGCCCTCTCAGGGCTAAGATCCTCGTCCCCCGAGCTGTACTTT. Protein sequence: CASSQALSGLRSSSPELYF.

This rearrangement joins TRBV28 to TRBJ2-1; TRBD1 matches at 8 bases. Trimming removed 6 bases from V and 9 bases from J; junction bases left unmatched: 7. Germline V gene lookup returns CDR1 MDHEN and CDR2 SYDVKM. This CDR3 comprises 13 residues. The CDR3 is CASRGTQGAEQFF. For the CDR3, the DNA is TGTGCCAGCAGGGGAACTCAGGGGGCTGAGCAGTTCTTC.

This clone was seen a handful of times. The chain employs TRBV7-2 and TRBJ2-3; the match to TRBD2 covers 10 bases. Unmatched junction bases numbered 4, after V lost 0 bases and J lost 7 bases. Germline V CDR1 and CDR2: SGHTA, FQGNSA. The CDR3 is 15 amino acids. The CDR3 DNA sequence: TGTGCCAGCAGCTTAGCAGCGGGGGGGCCTAATACGCAGTATTTT. Translated: CASSLAAGGPNTQYF.

The chain carries TRBV11-3 and TRBJ1-1, with a possible D match to TRBD1 (6 bases). V was shortened by 3 bases and J by 10 bases, with 15 bases between the two germline ends. Germline V lookup: CDR1 SGHNT, CDR2 YENEEA. The CDR3 is 13 residues long. The CDR3 nucleotides are TGTGCCAGCAGCTTGGGACGTCAGGGGCCAGCTTTCTTT. This translates into CASSLGRQGPAFF.

The sample holds one count of this clone. This chain joins TRBV7-9 and TRBJ1-1; 7 bases are shared with TRBD1. J lost 1 base, V lost 5 bases, and 10 bases had no gene match. This CDR3 is 16 amino acids long. Germline V gene lookup returns CDR1 SEHNR and CDR2 FQNEAQ (reference sequence). CDR3 protein: CASSRTPGQANTEAFF. CDR3 sequence (DNA): TGTGCCAGCAGCCGGACCCCTGGACAGGCGAACACTGAAGCTTTCTTT. The full variable domain, with the rest looked up from reference TRBV7-9 and TRBJ1-1, is DTGVSQNPRHKITKRGQNVTFRCDPISEHNRLYWYRQTLGQGPEFLTYFQNEAQLEKSRLLSDRFSAERPKGSFSTLEIQRTEQGDSAMYLCASSRTPGQANTEAFFGQGTRLTVV.

The chain links TRBV5-1 to TRBJ2-5, with D unresolved. CDR1 and CDR2 from the germline V gene are SGHRS and YFSETQ. The CDR3 loop spans 12 amino acids. V gave up 5 bases and J gave up 3 bases, with 8 bases separating them. The CDR3 region has the DNA TGCGCCAGCAGTTCTAATAAAGAGACCCAGTACTTC. It translates to CASSSNKETQYF. The whole variable domain, remainder taken from reference TRBV5-1 and TRBJ2-5, is KAGVTQTPRYLIKTRGQQVTLSCSPISGHRSVSWYQQTPGQGLQFLFEYFSETQRNKGNFPGRFSGRQFSNSRSEMNVSTLELGDSALYLCASSSNKETQYFGPGTRLLVL.

This clone has just one count. The chain carries TRBV7-9 and TRBJ2-2; D unclear. The V end was cut by 5 bases, the J end by 3 bases, with 13 bases between. Germline assignment: CDR1 SEHNR and CDR2 FQNEAQ (reference sequence). CDR3 length equals 15 residues. In nucleotides, the CDR3 is TGTGCCAGCAGCGGCAGTTATTTTTACACCGGGGAGCTGTTTTTT. Its translation is CASSGSYFYTGELFF. The variable domain in full, with the rest retrieved from reference TRBV7-9 and TRBJ2-2, is DTGVSQNPRHKITKRGQNVTFRCDPISEHNRLYWYRQTLGQGPEFLTYFQNEAQLEKSRLLSDRFSAERPKGSFSTLEIQRTEQGDSAMYLCASSGSYFYTGELFFGEGSRLTVL.

The chain combines TRBV12-3 or TRBV12-4 with TRBJ2-7, with D perhaps matching TRBD1 (6 bases). The CDR3 sequence is 11 residues long. V was trimmed by 6 bases and J by 6 bases, leaving 9 bases between them. The CDR3 sequence: CASRQGFEQYF. Here the CDR3 DNA reads TGTGCCAGCAGACAGGGATTCGAGCAGTACTTC.

The rearrangement joins TRBV7-9 to TRBJ1-2; D is ambiguous. The CDR3 has 11 amino acids. V dropped 5 bases and J dropped 7 bases, with 8 bases sitting between them. The germline V gene has CDR1 SEHNR and CDR2 FQNEAQ (reference sequence). CDR3 in DNA: TGTGCCAGCAGCCCCCTAACTGGCTACACCTTC. Translated: CASSPLTGYTF.

The rearrangement links TRBV20-1 to TRBJ2-5; D may be TRBD1 (6 bases). From germline, CDR1 is DFQATT and CDR2 SNEGSKA (reference sequence). The CDR3 has 13 amino acids. Trimming pared 3 bases from V and 0 bases from J, leaving 8 bases between. The chain's CDR3 is CSASGQNQETQYF. DNA of the CDR3: TGCAGTGCTAGTGGACAGAACCAAGAGACCCAGTACTTC.